What follows are 10 T cell receptor beta chains derived from one specimen sequenced in a study of T cells in Graves' hyperthyroidism and ophthalmopathy. There were TCR beta CDR3 regions amplified from RNA transcripts. Researchers ran a first-round RT-PCR on the TCR CDR3 using the HTBI primer set. A single record per CDR3 protein comes from TCRdb applying MiXCR to the multiplex PCR reads. The table shows 250,000 to 300,000 distinct CDR3 sequences, with 10% to 15% occurring only once. Sequencing was performed on blood. These receptors were obtained from a woman aged 25 to 39 with Graves' hyperthyroidism that later progressed to Graves' ophthalmopathy.

This clonotype has a count of ten or more. The CDR3 here is CASSFLGLAEITDTQYF. CDR3 nucleotide sequence: TGTGCCAGCAGCTTCTTGGGACTAGCGGAAATTACAGATACGCAGTATTTT. V and J are TRBV7-8 and TRBJ2-3; 11 nucleotides agree with TRBD2. The J segment lost 3 bases and the V segment lost 3 bases, leaving 8 bases of the junction unmatched. Germline V gene data show CDR1 as SGHVS and CDR2 as FQNEAQ. The CDR3 totals 17 residues. Full variable domain (missing parts from reference TRBV7-8 and TRBJ2-3): GAGVSQSPRYKVAKRGQDVALRCDPISGHVSLFWYQQALGQGPEFLTYFQNEAQLDKSGLPSDRFFAERPEGSVSTLKIQRTQQEDSAVYLCASSFLGLAEITDTQYFGPGTRLTVL.

The CDR3 nucleotides read TGTGCCAGTAGTTCCCTCGGGACAGGGGTCCAAGAGACCCAGTACTTC. Translated, it gives CASSSLGTGVQETQYF. V usage is TRBV19 and J usage is TRBJ2-5, with 10 bases fitting TRBD1. The CDR3 runs 16 residues. V was pared by 5 bases and J by 1 base, with 7 bases of the junction left unmatched. Germline assignment: CDR1 LNHDA and CDR2 SQIVND (reference sequence).

This clonotype has a count of ten or more. This chain connects TRBV30 to TRBJ2-7; 7 bases agree with TRBD1. The CDR3 totals 14 residues. Germline CDR1 is GTSNPN and CDR2 is SVGIG (reference sequence). Trimming took 3 bases from V and 4 from J; bases not matched to a gene: 9. CDR3 sequence (DNA): TGTGCCTGGAGAGACCGGGACAGAGTTTACGAGCAGTACTTC. Residues: CAWRDRDRVYEQYF.

This clonotype was observed many times. The chain couples TRBV29-1 to TRBJ1-1, with a possible D match to TRBD1 (6 bases). Germline V gene lookup returns CDR1 SQVTM and CDR2 ANQGSEA. The CDR3 covers 13 residues. Trimming removed 7 bases at V and 0 bases at J, with 12 bases between. The CDR3 spells CSGIGQMNTEAFF. The CDR3 DNA reads TGCAGCGGCATTGGACAGATGAACACTGAAGCTTTCTTT.

In this sample, this clonotype turned up many times. J is TRBJ2-5 and V is TRBV11-2, with unresolved D. This CDR3 has 14 amino acids. Germline V gives CDR1 SGHAT, CDR2 FQNNGV. With 1 base removed from V and 3 bases from J, the gap between germline ends came to 9 bases. CDR3 sequence (DNA): TGTGCCAGCAGCTTAGCGTGGAAGAAAGAGACCCAGTACTTC. Its protein is CASSLAWKKETQYF. Filled out from reference TRBV11-2 and TRBJ2-5, the complete variable domain reads EAGVAQSPRYKIIEKRQSVAFWCNPISGHATLYWYQQILGQGPKLLIQFQNNGVVDDSQLPKDRFSAERLKGVDSTLKIQPAKLEDSAVYLCASSLAWKKETQYFGPGTRLLVL.

The genes are TRBV19 and TRBJ2-1, with D perhaps matching TRBD2 (6 bases). Trimming left V 3 bases short and J 5 bases short, with 8 bases between. The germline CDR1 and CDR2 sequences are LNHDA and SQIVND (reference sequence). The length of the CDR3 is 13 residues. CDR3 protein: CASSMGLNNEQFF. The CDR3 DNA is TGTGCCAGTAGTATGGGACTGAACAATGAGCAGTTCTTC.

In this sample, this clonotype turned up many times. The rearrangement uses TRBV14 and TRBJ2-1; the D is unclear. With 3 bases removed from V and 6 bases from J, the gap between germline ends came to 6 bases. From germline, CDR1 is SGHDN and CDR2 FVKESK. The CDR3 extends over 12 amino acids. In nucleotides, the CDR3 is TGTGCCAGCAGCCAGCTGGCCAATGAGCAGTTCTTC. Amino acid sequence: CASSQLANEQFF.

This clonotype was seen at least ten times. The rearrangement uses TRBV3-1 and TRBJ2-2; D is unresolved. V lost 1 base to trimming and J lost 6 bases, with 6 bases between them. The length of the CDR3 is 13 residues. Germline V gives CDR1 LGHDT, CDR2 YNNKEL (reference sequence). The CDR3 loop reads CASSQASPGELFF. CDR3 sequence (DNA): TGTGCCAGCAGCCAAGCCAGTCCCGGGGAGCTGTTTTTT. The full variable domain, its missing parts supplied by reference TRBV3-1 and TRBJ2-2, is DTAVSQTPKYLVTQMGNDKSIKCEQNLGHDTMYWYKQDSKKFLKIMFSYNNKELIINETVPNRFSPKSPDKAHLNLHINSLELGDSAVYFCASSQASPGELFFGEGSRLTVL.

This clonotype was recorded a few times. An end of the junction differs from the germline gene, which may be a read error. The rearrangement uses TRBV15 and TRBJ2-1; unclear D gene. The CDR3 runs to 14 residues. Looked up from germline, CDR1 is LNHNV and CDR2 is YYDKDF (reference sequence). The CDR3 region is CAASSTYLYNEQFF. The DNA of the CDR3 is TGTGCCGCCAGCAGTACGTACCTTTACAATGAGCAGTTCTTC.

This clonotype was counted between two and nine times. This rearrangement joins TRBV7-6 to TRBJ2-1; no clear D. V was shortened by 4 bases and J by 5 bases, with 12 bases between the two germline ends. The germline V gene encodes CDR1 SGHVS and CDR2 FNYEAQ. This CDR3 is 14 amino acids long. The CDR3 protein is CASSSDGADNEQFF. As DNA, the CDR3 is TGTGCCAGCAGCTCCGATGGAGCCGACAATGAGCAGTTCTTC.